This T cell receptor (beta chain) was retrieved from a study of OX40 agonist ivuxolimab in advanced cancers. Describing the broader study: The costimulatory receptor OX40 (CD134) was targeted by ivuxolimab, a fully human IgG2 agonistic monoclonal antibody. Intravenous ivuxolimab was administered to patients every 2 weeks at six dose levels: 0.01, 0.1, 0.3, 1.5, 3 and 10 mg/kg. Among the approximately 50 dose-escalation patients, around 19 had hepatocellular carcinoma, roughly 15 melanoma, 9 renal cell carcinoma and 9 head and neck cancer. The dose-escalation cohort was about 83% male with a mean age of approximately 60 years, ranging from roughly 23 to 79. Prior anti-PD-1, anti-PD-L1 or anti-CTLA-4 therapy was permitted, and 40% to 50% of dose-escalation patients had received checkpoint inhibitors. Partial responses were achieved by three dose-escalation patients, of whom one had hepatocellular carcinoma and two had cutaneous melanoma. Peripheral TCRbeta sequencing was intended to test whether TCR sequence diversity was altered and clonal T-cell expansion was caused by ivuxolimab. The monotherapy dose-escalation portion (N = 52 patients) of the phase I ivuxolimab trial is reported in the paper.

V drops 3 bases and J drops 1 base, leaving 13 bases in between. Reading the germline V gene gives CDR1 ENHRY and CDR2 SYGVKD. From its cysteine to its phenylalanine, the CDR3 spans 15 amino acids. Just the 45-base CDR3 DNA is kept, in frame starting at base 1. For sequencing of the TCRbeta CDR3 region, genomic DNA was extracted from the sorted cells. The immunoSEQ Assay was used for sequencing of TCRbeta CDR3 regions. The clones in this table, taken by TCRdb from immuneACCESS, are in-frame only. Not every clone is retained; where verified, under half of the shortfall comes from an unresolved V gene, and the cause of the rest is unknown. Recorded for this sample are 75,000 to 90,000 clones; 70% to 85% of them occurred a single time. The top ten clonotypes cover around 7.5% of the sample. Broad study findings and their caveats: The antigen specificity of the clonally expanded peripheral T cells was not determined. After ivuxolimab, CD8+ T cells had more expanded clones than CD4+ T cells on average. Low levels of normalized T-cell clonal expansion were also shown by some nonresponding patients. In the 0.1-3.0 mg/kg groups, partial responders were among the patients with the lowest normalized peripheral clonal expansion, particularly in CD8+ T cells. Clonal expansion of both CD4+ and CD8+ blood T cells was observed from baseline to week 6 at doses 0.1 to 3.0 mg/kg.

Concerning this clone: It lacks a known antigen. Base quality data are lacking; no much larger clone is found one base away.

Patients with autoimmune disease history or receiving systemic immunosuppression were excluded from the trial. In every dose cohort, peripheral blood was drawn for TCR sequencing at baseline, cycle 4 day 1, and cycle 7 day 1. Samples came from an open-label, multicenter, first-in-human phase I dose-escalation trial of ivuxolimab. The trial enrolled adults with locally advanced or metastatic head and neck squamous cell, hepatocellular, melanoma or renal cell carcinoma. Before TCR sequencing, CD4+ and CD8+ T cells were separately sorted from peripheral blood. The material sequenced was CD4+ or CD8+ T cells sorted from blood, taken in a trial of the OX40 agonist ivuxolimab. The receptor was isolated from an adult with an advanced solid tumor such as melanoma, head and neck, liver or kidney cancer. The sequence joins TRBV10-3 to TRBJ2-7; perhaps TRBD1 is the D gene, with 6 bases matching. The DNA is TGTGCCATCAGTGATAGCAGGGGTACGTCCTACGAGCAGTACTTC. Translated, it reads CAISDSRGTSYEQYF.